This T cell receptor beta chain was obtained from a study of cytomegalovirus exposure and HLA in healthy donors. Findings and limits, study-wide: With further analysis later on, most CMV-associated TCR beta chains appeared HLA-restricted. A later analysis reported that several of the most significant clusters appeared to be linked to common viral pathogens, among them Epstein-Barr virus. Later analysis demonstrated an association between a missense DCLRE1C variant and TCR beta V- and J-gene trimming. It was only CMV serostatus that was available as immune exposure information.

Worth noting for this clone: Its antigen remains unidentified.

A multiplex PCR was run with 60 Vbeta primers and 13 Jbeta primers. Here immunoSEQ multiplex PCR was the method, and the copy in TCRdb shows in-frame clones only, minus some. Here the sample spans about 38,000 clones, roughly 89% being singletons. Specimen: PBMCs. This receptor was taken from a woman between 40 and 50 years old in good health and CMV-seropositive.

The CDR3 DNA reads as TGTGCCAGCAGTGGCACAGGTCACGCGGGGAACGAGCAGTACTTC. Residues: CASSGTGHAGNEQYF. V is TRBV6-5 and J is TRBJ2-7, with D possibly being TRBD2 (6 bases). The CDR3 is made up of 15 amino acids. V lost 5 bases and J 5 bases, leaving 19 bases between the germline ends. Germline CDR1 and CDR2: MNHEY and SVGAGI.